The sequence of this T cell receptor (beta chain) was determined in a study of blood T cell repertoires in COVID-19. Study-level background: From the United States, Italy and Spain came samples of acute and convalescent COVID-19. T cells, B-cell-depleted T cells, or PBMCs supplied cDNA or gDNA.

CDR1 is ENHRY and CDR2 is SYGVKD in the germline V gene. CDR3 length: 16 residues. Trimming removed 4 bases at V and 4 bases at J, with 16 bases between. Under the authors' procedure: Amplification of reference gene primers was used by the study to estimate nucleated cell counts. Clones were read by immunoSEQ multiplex PCR, and TCRdb kept only the in-frame ones, dropping some. The DNA gave D and trimming, while V, J and clone size come from that table. This sample has about 120,000 clones; around 89% occur once, and the top ten carry around 4.5%. It was during active infection that Seattle patients were enrolled and then longitudinally followed.

Sequencing was done on a sample of peripheral blood. The TCR sequence derives from a man between 60 and 70 years old with COVID-19, enrolled during active disease. This rearrangement joins TRBV10-3 to TRBJ1-4; no reliable D call. The CDR3 here is CAISGPPGVNNEKLFF. As DNA, the CDR3 is TGTGCCATCAGTGGACCCCCGGGAGTTAATAATGAAAAACTGTTTTTT.